This entry features one T cell receptor (beta chain) sequence. The antigen remains undetermined. The data derive from a study of shared clonotypes between healthy human individuals. Study-wide background: With ages of 18 to 49, the donors were a couple of women and a few men. Regarding the study as a whole: Investigators expected sequencing depth to affect clonotype sharing among donors.

Profiling relied on immunoSEQ multiplex PCR, and the TCRdb table lists in-frame clones only, not all of them. The table has 2 million to 2.5 million clones, approximately 95% seen once. The sample was naive CD4+ T cells sorted from blood. The subset is: CD45RA+ positively selected. This TCR came from a man aged 18 to 29 in good health.

The CDR3: CASSLGAAEGLFF. CDR3 in DNA: TGTGCCAGCAGCTTAGGAGCGGCAGAGGGGCTGTTTTTT. V and J are TRBV11-2 and TRBJ1-4, with a tentative D call TRBD1 (5 bases). Germline assignment: CDR1 SGHAT and CDR2 FQNNGV. The V gene lost 1 base and the J gene lost 14 bases, with 14 bases spanning the gap. The CDR3 is 13 amino acids.